Detailed here is one T cell receptor (beta chain). Its antigen is not identified. The CDR3 is 15 amino acids. Per the germline V gene, CDR1 is SGHTA and CDR2 is FQGNSA. Between the trimmed V and J ends, which lost 4 bases and 0 bases, there was a span of 12 bases. Unfractionated whole blood was the source of the extracted total RNA. This sample is drawn from a study of human T cells and chemical hapten exposure. For the study at large: Small volume differences among pooled libraries mainly caused per-sample TCR yield variation. Study-level results: TCRs at high frequency, those above 1 in 1000, did not change with DPC sensitization.

The study's library attached unique molecular identifiers to single cDNA molecules. Per the original methods: Across samples, TCR counts had a median of 95,638 and ranged from about 23,224 to 690,600. Each CDR3 protein gets one entry after TCRdb re-called the 5' RACE reads with MiXCR. In this record, the V and J calls reflect TCRdb's handling and not the investigators' own analysis. The table lists about 81,000 distinct CDR3 sequences, more than 7.5% of them singletons. The source is a male donor in good health. This chain joins TRBV7-2 and TRBJ1-2, with a possible D match to TRBD1 (5 bases). This CDR3 is CASSWLTVSNYGYTF. The CDR3 region has the DNA TGTGCCAGCAGCTGGTTGACAGTTTCTAACTATGGCTACACCTTC.